The T cell receptor beta chain under discussion was sequenced for a study of control samples from healthy donors and cancer patients. Using immunoSEQ multiplex PCR, the repertoire was profiled, and TCRdb retains in-frame clones only, with some absent. The table lists over 100,000 clones, around 89% of them singletons. The clonotype originates from a woman in her 50s in good health. Material for sequencing was blood.

The CDR3 is CASSPNGETQYF. CDR3 in DNA: TGTGCCAGCTCACCAAACGGGGAGACCCAGTACTTC. V is TRBV18 and J is TRBJ2-5; D is ambiguous. Trimming shortened V by 2 bases and J by 5 bases, and 6 bases separated the two germline ends. Germline CDR1 and CDR2: KGHSH and LQKENI. This CDR3 contains 12 residues.